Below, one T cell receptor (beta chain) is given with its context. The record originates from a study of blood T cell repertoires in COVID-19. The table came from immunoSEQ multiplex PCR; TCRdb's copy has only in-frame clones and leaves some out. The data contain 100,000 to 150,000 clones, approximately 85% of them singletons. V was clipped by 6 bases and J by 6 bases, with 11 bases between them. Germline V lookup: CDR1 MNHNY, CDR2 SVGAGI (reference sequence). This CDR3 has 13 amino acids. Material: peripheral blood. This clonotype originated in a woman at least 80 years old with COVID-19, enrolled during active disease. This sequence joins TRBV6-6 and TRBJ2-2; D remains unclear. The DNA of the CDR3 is TGTGCCAGCAGCCAAATTCAGGCCGGGGAGCTGTTTTTT. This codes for CASSQIQAGELFF.